The 29 T cell receptor beta chains presented below share a single source sample, sequenced in a study of tumor-infiltrating lymphocytes in oesophageal squamous cell carcinoma. TCRdb called the PCR reads again in MiXCR, with one record for every CDR3 protein. The data hold about 20,000 distinct CDR3 sequences, with about 43% observed a single time. The sequenced sample was normal esophageal tissue next to the tumor. The receptor source for this set is a male donor with esophageal squamous cell carcinoma.

In this sample, this clonotype is medium-sized (0.01 to 0.1%). CDR3 loop: CASSSNMVENEKLFF. The CDR3 coding sequence is TGTGCCAGCAGCTCGAACATGGTGGAAAATGAAAAACTGTTTTTT. V is TRBV7-2 and J is TRBJ1-4; D remains unclear. CDR1 is SGHTA, CDR2 FQGNSA, per germline. CDR3 length: 15 residues. V gave up 4 bases and J gave up 5 bases, with 14 bases separating them.

CDR3 bases: TGCAGTGCTAGAGATTCAGGACCGGGGACAGGGGGTTCACCCCTCCACTTT. It encodes CSARDSGPGTGGSPLHF. The rearrangement uses TRBV20-1 and TRBJ1-6; 11 bases are a match to TRBD1. The germline CDR1 and CDR2 sequences are DFQATT and SNEGSKA (reference sequence). V lost 0 bases and J lost 9; bases outside the gene matches: 10. The CDR3 totals 17 residues.

Only a few counts were recorded for this clonotype. This rearrangement joins TRBV7-2 to TRBJ2-3; the D call may be TRBD1 or TRBD2 (5 bases each). Deletions cut 1 base from V and 1 base from J, with 15 bases between. The CDR3 covers 17 residues. CDR1 and CDR2 from the germline V gene are SGHTA and FQGNSA. The CDR3 region has the DNA TGTGCCAGCAGCTTAGGGTTGTTGGGGGATCGCACAGATACGCAGTATTTT. It is translated as CASSLGLLGDRTDTQYF.

This clonotype was seen repeatedly, ten times or more. The chain carries TRBV11-2 and TRBJ1-1; D possibly corresponds to TRBD1 (5 bases). V shed 2 bases and J shed 1 base, with 8 bases lying between them. The CDR3 extends over 14 amino acids. Germline V gene lookup returns CDR1 SGHAT and CDR2 FQNNGV. The CDR3 bases are TGTGCCAGCAGCTTAAGGCAGGGGAACACTGAAGCTTTCTTT. This gives the protein CASSLRQGNTEAFF. Full variable domain (outside the CDR3, taken from reference TRBV11-2 and TRBJ1-1): EAGVAQSPRYKIIEKRQSVAFWCNPISGHATLYWYQQILGQGPKLLIQFQNNGVVDDSQLPKDRFSAERLKGVDSTLKIQPAKLEDSAVYLCASSLRQGNTEAFFGQGTRLTVV.

This clonotype turned up a few times. The chain uses TRBV7-2 and TRBJ2-1, with 7 bases lining up with TRBD1. The DNA end favors TRBJ2-7, so the J call may be wrong. CDR1 SGHTA and CDR2 FQGNSA come from the germline V gene. The CDR3 has 13 amino acids. CDR3 in DNA: TGTGCCAGCAGCATCGACAGGGTCTACGAGCAGTACTTC. Encoded protein: CASSIDRVYEQYF.

This clonotype was counted ten times or more. CDR3 protein: CATSEEDPPEQYF. The CDR3 region has the DNA TGTGCCACCAGTGAGGAGGACCCCCCGGAGCAGTACTTC. The genes are TRBV24-1 and TRBJ2-7; perhaps TRBD2 as D (5 bases). Per the germline V gene, CDR1 is KGHDR and CDR2 is SFDVKD. The germline V and J ends were trimmed by 4 bases and 7 bases, with 13 bases remaining between them. The CDR3 loop spans 13 amino acids.

This clonotype is classed as medium-sized. This sequence joins TRBV7-6 and TRBJ2-2; perhaps TRBD1 as D (6 bases). This CDR3 is built from 17 residues. The ends were cut back, 5 bases at V and 0 bases at J, with 16 bases in the middle. Germline assignment: CDR1 SGHVS and CDR2 FNYEAQ. In nucleotides, the CDR3 is TGTGCCAGCAGCCAAGGGGGTACAGATCCGAACACCGGGGAGCTGTTTTTT. It codes for CASSQGGTDPNTGELFF. Looking up the rest from reference TRBV7-6 and TRBJ2-2 gives the full variable domain: GAGVSQSPRYKVTKRGQDVALRCDPISGHVSLYWYRQALGQGPEFLTYFNYEAQQDKSGLPNDRFSAERPEGSISTLTIQRTEQRDSAMYRCASSQGGTDPNTGELFFGEGSRLTVL.

V and J are TRBV12-3 or TRBV12-4 and TRBJ2-1, with a weak D call TRBD2 (5 bases). TRBJ2-5 explains the end of the DNA better; the J call may be wrong. The CDR3 is made up of 17 amino acids. The CDR3 loop reads CASSLEGWRPSQETQYF. In nucleotides, the CDR3 is TGTGCCAGCAGCCTAGAGGGATGGCGGCCCAGCCAAGAGACCCAGTACTTC.

With regard to this clonotype: The conserved phenylalanine or tryptophan normally closing the CDR3 is absent here, so this likely arose from a read error. Because the CDR3's place on the DNA is in doubt, the DNA is left out and the CDR3 is given as listed by TCRdb. The chain is built from TRBV6-6 and TRBJ2-7. Germline loops: CDR1 MNHNY, CDR2 SVGAGI (reference sequence). The CDR3 is 14 amino acids in total, end residues counted. Here the CDR3 reads CASRGPEQTQYFGS.

The chain couples TRBV7-2 to TRBJ2-5; possibly TRBD1 for D (6 bases). The end of the DNA is better explained by TRBJ2-7, so the J call may be wrong. This CDR3 spans 15 amino acids. From germline, CDR1 is SGHTA and CDR2 FQGNSA. CDR3 coding DNA: TGTGCCAGCAGCCCAAGGGGGACGGGTCCGTACGAGCAGTACTTC. Encoded protein: CASSPRGTGPYEQYF.

V is TRBV7-9 and J is TRBJ2-4, with 7 bases aligning to TRBD2. The closer fit of TRBJ2-5 to the DNA end suggests the J call may be wrong. This CDR3 has 15 residues. CDR1 is SEHNR and CDR2 is FQNEAQ in the germline V gene (reference sequence). CDR3 residues: CASSFRRGSQETQYF. CDR3 coding DNA: TGTGCCAGCAGCTTTCGGCGGGGGAGTCAAGAGACCCAGTACTTC.

In its sample, this clonotype was seen many times. The chain's CDR3 is CASSSRSPSGRGNEQFF. Written as DNA, the CDR3 is TGTGCCAGCAGTTCCCGAAGCCCTAGCGGGAGGGGAAATGAGCAGTTCTTC. The genes are TRBV27 and TRBJ2-1; 12 bases fit TRBD2. CDR1 and CDR2 (germline): MNHEY, SMNVEV (reference sequence). With 4 bases clipped from V and 7 bases from J, the junction kept 11 bases outside the gene matches. The CDR3 runs 17 residues.

The rearrangement joins TRBV6-5 to TRBJ1-1; D is ambiguous. CDR1 and CDR2 (germline): MNHEY, SVGAGI. The CDR3 is made up of 12 amino acids. The germline V and J ends were trimmed by 6 bases and 1 base, with 6 bases remaining between them. The CDR3 reads CASRQWNTEAFF. In nucleotides, the CDR3 is TGTGCCAGCAGACAGTGGAACACTGAAGCTTTCTTT.

To note about this clonotype: It is likely a read error, because the conserved phenylalanine at the end of the CDR3 is missing. It is unclear where the CDR3 begins or ends on the DNA, so no DNA is shown, and the CDR3 is as TCRdb lists it. The chain carries TRBV7-6 and TRBJ2-3; no check of the table's D call, TRBD2, against the DNA was made. Germline V lookup: CDR1 SGHVS, CDR2 FNYEAQ. The CDR3 numbers 17 amino acids, ends counted. CDR3 sequence: CASSLGGLLVDEQYFGP.

Remarks on this clonotype: Because the CDR3 is missing its conserved closing phenylalanine or tryptophan, this is likely a read error. No DNA is shown, since the ends of the CDR3 on it are uncertain; the CDR3 is the one TCRdb lists. This chain links TRBV7-4 with TRBJ2-7; the table's TRBD2 call for D was not verified on the DNA. The germline CDR1 and CDR2 sequences are SGHVT and SQSDAQ. The length of the CDR3 is 18 amino acids, counting both ends. CDR3 protein: CASSPRTSGRNVEQFFGN.

The chain carries TRBV7-2 and TRBJ2-3, with unresolved D. The J call may be faulty, since TRBJ2-5 better matches the DNA end. Germline assignment: CDR1 SGHTA and CDR2 FQGNSA. CDR3 length: 13 residues. CDR3 region: CASSALTQETQYF. The DNA of the CDR3 is TGTGCCAGCAGCGCTTTGACCCAAGAGACCCAGTACTTC.

This clonotype was seen just once. The gene calls are TRBV7-6 and TRBJ1-1; D remains ambiguous. V shed 5 bases and J shed 0 bases, with 10 bases lying between them. This CDR3 is 14 amino acids long. Per germline, CDR1 SGHVS and CDR2 FNYEAQ. The CDR3 protein is CASSETVLNTEAFF. The CDR3 coding sequence is TGTGCCAGCAGCGAGACGGTTCTGAACACTGAAGCTTTCTTT.

This clonotype has a count of ten or more. This may be a read error, as it is one base from a much larger clone. The V gene is TRBV6-1, the J gene TRBJ2-5; unclear D gene. V lost 6 bases and J 12 bases, leaving 17 bases between the germline ends. CDR3 length equals 12 residues. Germline CDR1 MNHNS, CDR2 SASEGT. For the CDR3, the DNA is TGTGCCAGCAGCCCTGATACCAGTTCTGAGTACTTC. Encoded protein: CASSPDTSSEYF.

This chain connects TRBV7-2 to TRBJ2-5; D gene ambiguous. The J call could be wrong; TRBJ1-2 is a better fit for the DNA end. This CDR3 is built from 13 residues. Germline V gene sequence: CDR1 SGHTA, CDR2 FQGNSA. The CDR3 nucleotides are TGTGCCAGCAGCTCGCGTCAGCGGTTGGGCTACACCTTC. Protein sequence: CASSSRQRLGYTF.

The rearrangement uses TRBV6-1 and TRBJ2-4; TRBD2 matches at 13 bases. J was trimmed by 13 bases and V by 6 bases; bases with no gene match: 18. Germline values: CDR1 MNHNS, CDR2 SASEGT. The CDR3 sequence is 17 residues long. The CDR3 loop reads CASSTLPTSGGAYEQYF. The CDR3 DNA reads TGTGCCAGCAGCACACTTCCCACTAGCGGGGGGGCCTATGAGCAGTACTTC.

In this sample, this clonotype turned up many times. The V call is TRBV28, the J call TRBJ2-5; 7 nucleotides line up with TRBD2. Germline-derived CDR1 and CDR2 are MDHEN and SYDVKM. J was trimmed by 2 bases and V by 8 bases; bases with no gene match: 5. The CDR3 has 13 amino acids. The CDR3 protein is CASRLADQETQYF. DNA of the CDR3: TGTGCCAGCCGTCTAGCGGATCAAGAGACCCAGTACTTC.

This chain links TRBV6-2 or TRBV6-3 with TRBJ2-7; TRBD1 is a possible D gene (6 bases). The end of the DNA is better explained by TRBJ1-2, so the J call may be wrong. The CDR3 covers 13 residues. From germline, CDR1 is MNHEY and CDR2 SVGEGT. Here the CDR3 DNA reads TGTGCCAGCAGTGCTCAGGGGAGCTATGGCTACACCTTC. Its protein product is CASSAQGSYGYTF.

Regarding this clonotype: Relative to the germline gene, one junction end is altered; a read error may explain this. The chain carries TRBV7-2 and TRBJ2-3; 8 nucleotides line up with TRBD2. CDR3 length equals 16 residues. Germline V gene lookup returns CDR1 SGHTA and CDR2 FQGNSA. CDR3 sequence: CAISFVAGSWTDTQYF. In DNA, the CDR3 is TGTGCCATCAGCTTCGTAGCGGGGAGCTGGACAGATACGCAGTATTTT.

The chain employs TRBV19 and TRBJ2-7; 7 nucleotides line up with TRBD1. With the DNA end fitting TRBJ2-5 better, the J assignment may be wrong. Germline V lookup: CDR1 LNHDA, CDR2 SQIVND (reference sequence). This CDR3 contains 13 residues. CDR3 DNA sequence: TGTGCCAGTAGTATGGGACAGCAAGAGACCCAGTACTTC. This translates into CASSMGQQETQYF.

This clonotype was observed many times. J is TRBJ2-7 and V is TRBV12-3 or TRBV12-4; D not resolved. The V and J ends lost 3 bases and 7 bases respectively, with 10 bases between them. This CDR3 has 12 residues. The CDR3 DNA follows: TGTGCCAGCAGTTTGTGGTTAAGGGAGCAGTACTTC. It yields the protein CASSLWLREQYF.

The rearrangement uses TRBV20-1 and TRBJ1-1; TRBD1 aligns across 12 bases. Gene TRBJ2-7 matches the end of the DNA better, so the J call may be wrong. The CDR3 length is 15 residues. The germline V gene has CDR1 DFQATT and CDR2 SNEGSKA (reference sequence). CDR3 loop: CSAQHPGQGAREQYF. The DNA of the CDR3 is TGCAGTGCTCAACACCCGGGACAGGGGGCGCGAGAGCAGTACTTC.

The chain is built from TRBV7-2 and TRBJ2-3; 13 bases match TRBD2. V trimming: 5 bases; J trimming: 4 bases; junction bases outside the gene matches: 3. The CDR3 length is 15 residues. Per germline, CDR1 SGHTA and CDR2 FQGNSA. The CDR3, as DNA: TGTGCCAGCAGCCGACTAGCGGGAGGTTCAGATACGCAGTATTTT. Translating gives CASSRLAGGSDTQYF.

This clonotype was counted between two and nine times. The rearrangement joins TRBV6-1 to TRBJ2-5; D is unresolved. The last part of the DNA fits TRBJ2-7 better; the J call may be wrong. CDR3 size: 12 residues. Germline CDR1 and CDR2: MNHNS and SASEGT. The CDR3 spells CASSIRPYEQYF. The CDR3 DNA is TGTGCCAGCAGTATACGGCCTTACGAGCAGTACTTC.

Concerning this clonotype: This may be a read error, as it is one base from a much larger clone. The rearrangement joins TRBV6-8 to TRBJ1-2; D unclear. From germline, CDR1 is MNHGY and CDR2 SAAAGT. This CDR3 is 13 amino acids long. Deletions cut 5 bases from V and 8 bases from J, with 15 bases between. The CDR3 sequence: CASSPPSLGGYTF. The CDR3 DNA follows: TGTGCCAGCAGTCCACCTTCTCTTGGGGGCTACACCTTC.